The 19 T cell receptor beta chains below all came from one sample that was sequenced in a study of graft-versus-host responses after intestinal transplantation. Data came from immunoSEQ multiplex PCR; TCRdb stores just in-frame clones and leaves some out. The sample holds about 50,000 clones, around 90% seen once. For these receptors, no antigen is known. Sequences were derived from unstimulated CD4+ T cells sorted from spleen or lymph node cells, sampled before transplant. The receptors here all came from a human donor who was the organ donor for an intestinal transplant.

J is TRBJ2-1 and V is TRBV30; D is perhaps TRBD2 (6 bases). Trimming shortened V by 1 base and J by 10 bases, and 14 bases separated the two germline ends. Germline CDR1 GTSNPN, CDR2 SVGIG (reference sequence). CDR3 size: 13 residues. The CDR3 spells CAWSGLALAEQFF. CDR3 in DNA: TGTGCCTGGAGTGGATTAGCCCTAGCGGAGCAGTTCTTC.

V and J are TRBV2 and TRBJ2-3; D might be TRBD2 (6 bases). The CDR3 has 17 amino acids. Germline CDR1 SNHLY, CDR2 FYNNEI. Trimming pared 2 bases from V and 0 bases from J, leaving 15 bases between. DNA of the CDR3: TGTGCCAGCAGTGAACCCAAGGCGGGGAGGAGCACAGATACGCAGTATTTT. This translates into CASSEPKAGRSTDTQYF.

This clone has a single count. This sequence joins TRBV27 and TRBJ2-1, with a tentative D call TRBD2 (6 bases). The ends were cut back, 3 bases at V and 6 bases at J, with 15 bases in the middle. The CDR3 contains 15 residues. Per the germline V gene, CDR1 is MNHEY and CDR2 is SMNVEV (reference sequence). The CDR3 loop is CASSLAGLTPNEQFF. CDR3 nucleotides: TGTGCCAGCAGTTTGGCCGGACTAACTCCCAATGAGCAGTTCTTC.

This chain joins TRBV7-3 and TRBJ2-7; TRBD2 aligns across 9 bases. Germline V gene data show CDR1 as SGHTA and CDR2 as FQGTGA. The CDR3 loop spans 15 amino acids. The V gene end was trimmed by 2 bases and the J gene end by 5 bases; junction bases not matched to a gene: 7. The CDR3 sequence: CASSLVAGDIDEQYF. The CDR3 coding sequence is TGTGCCAGCAGCTTAGTAGCGGGAGACATAGACGAGCAGTACTTC. The full variable domain, its missing parts supplied by reference TRBV7-3 and TRBJ2-7, is GAGVSQTPSNKVTEKGKYVELRCDPISGHTALYWYRQSLGQGPEFLIYFQGTGAADDSGLPNDRFFAVRPEGSVSTLKIQRTERGDSAVYLCASSLVAGDIDEQYFGPGTRLTVT.

This chain joins TRBV28 and TRBJ2-2; D perhaps matches TRBD2 (5 bases). Trimming stripped 2 bases from V and 5 bases from J, with 9 bases between. Germline loops: CDR1 MDHEN, CDR2 SYDVKM. This CDR3 is 14 amino acids long. The CDR3 coding sequence is TGTGCCAGCAGTTTACCCCGGAGGACCGGGGAGCTGTTTTTT. This gives the protein CASSLPRRTGELFF.

This chain connects TRBV6-6 to TRBJ1-2; TRBD1 agrees at 7 bases. Trimming removed 3 bases from V and 4 bases from J; junction bases left unmatched: 8. The CDR3 totals 15 residues. Germline values: CDR1 MNHNY, CDR2 SVGAGI (reference sequence). CDR3: CASSYNDRAGYGYTF. CDR3 sequence (DNA): TGTGCCAGCAGTTATAACGACAGGGCAGGCTATGGCTACACCTTC.

V and J are TRBV9 and TRBJ2-5; D perhaps matches TRBD1 (5 bases). Per the germline V gene, CDR1 is SGDLS and CDR2 is YYNGEE. V lost 0 bases, J lost 2 bases, and 8 bases lay in between. This CDR3 spans 14 amino acids. The CDR3, as DNA: TGTGCCAGCAGCGTAGGACAGTTTCAAGAGACCCAGTACTTC. It codes for CASSVGQFQETQYF.

The chain links TRBV7-9 to TRBJ2-3; 8 positions match TRBD1. The CDR3 has 15 amino acids. V lost 5 bases and J lost 4; bases outside the gene matches: 8. The germline V gene encodes CDR1 SEHNR and CDR2 FQNEAQ (reference sequence). The CDR3 region is CASSAGQGFPDTQYF. CDR3 coding DNA: TGTGCCAGCAGCGCTGGACAGGGTTTCCCAGATACGCAGTATTTT.

This chain links TRBV6-1 with TRBJ1-6; the D gene is possibly TRBD1 (5 bases). The CDR3 sequence is 15 residues long. CDR1 MNHNS and CDR2 SASEGT come from the germline V gene. The ends were cut back, 10 bases at V and 4 bases at J, with 17 bases in the middle. Here the CDR3 DNA reads TGTGCCACCAAAACCCCAGGGCCTTATAATTCACCCCTCCACTTT. Encoded protein: CATKTPGPYNSPLHF.

This clone has only one observation. The chain is built from TRBV11-2 and TRBJ2-7, with 8 bases lining up with TRBD2. The CDR3 contains 16 residues. From germline, CDR1 is SGHAT and CDR2 FQNNGV. J gave up 1 base and V 4 bases, and 9 bases lay outside the gene matches. The DNA for the CDR3 is TGTGCCAGCAGCTCACCCCCCGGGGGGGCGTCCTACGAGCAGTACTTC. Translation: CASSSPPGGASYEQYF.

V and J are TRBV5-1 and TRBJ1-4; D is possibly TRBD1 (5 bases). CDR1 and CDR2 from the germline V gene are SGHRS and YFSETQ. The CDR3 runs to 15 residues. Between the trimmed V and J ends, which lost 0 bases and 0 bases, there was a span of 6 bases. The CDR3 nucleotides read TGCGCCAGCAGCTTGGCGGGGGCAACTAATGAAAAACTGTTTTTT. Residues: CASSLAGATNEKLFF.

V and J are TRBV15 and TRBJ2-5, with D possibly TRBD2 on 6 matching bases. CDR3 length equals 14 residues. Trimming pared 1 base from V and 1 base from J, leaving 7 bases between. The germline V gene has CDR1 LNHNV and CDR2 YYDKDF (reference sequence). The CDR3 region has the DNA TGTGCCACCAGCAGAGTGGGGGGCCAAGAGACCCAGTACTTC. Its protein product is CATSRVGGQETQYF.

The genes are TRBV25-1 and TRBJ2-7; 12 bases match TRBD2. Germline-derived CDR1 and CDR2 are MGHDK and SYGVNS. The trim removed 3 bases at V and 4 bases at J, leaving 4 bases unmatched. This CDR3 spans 15 amino acids. The CDR3 region is CASSDLTSGRYEQYF. The CDR3 region has the DNA TGTGCCAGCAGTGACCTGACTAGCGGGAGATACGAGCAGTACTTC.

The chain carries TRBV6-1 and TRBJ2-1; D remains ambiguous. Trimming pared 5 bases from V and 5 bases from J, leaving 10 bases between. The CDR3 has 13 amino acids. Germline V gives CDR1 MNHNS, CDR2 SASEGT. The CDR3 coding sequence is TGTGCCAGCAGTTTGGCGGTCCACAATGAGCAGTTCTTC. Amino acid sequence: CASSLAVHNEQFF.

The V and J genes are TRBV21-1 and TRBJ2-3. TRBV21-1 is a listed pseudogene. This CDR3 region has 15 residues. The CDR3 coding sequence is TGTGCCAGCAGCAGGGGGAAACGGAACACAGATACGCAGTATTTT. Encoded protein: CASSRGKRNTDTQYF.

To note about this clone: The sample contains more than one DNA sequence encoding this CDR3. V gene TRBV5-1 combines with J gene TRBJ2-7; 9 bases fit TRBD1. This CDR3 has 14 amino acids. V dropped 2 bases and J dropped 4; count of bases not matched to a gene: 4. Germline lookup yields CDR1 SGHRS and CDR2 YFSETQ. The CDR3 coding sequence is TGCGCCAGCAGCTTTACAGGGGGCTCTTACGAGCAGTACTTC. Its protein product is CASSFTGGSYEQYF.

This clone has a handful of counts. The CDR3 DNA sequence: TGTGCCAGCAGCCAGTGGGGGGTCCGGGACTATAGCAATCAGCCCCAGCATTTT. It codes for CASSQWGVRDYSNQPQHF. The rearrangement uses TRBV5-6 and TRBJ1-5; D might be TRBD1 (5 bases). Germline values: CDR1 SGHDT, CDR2 YYEEEE. The CDR3 contains 18 residues. V dropped 4 bases and J dropped 0 bases, with 20 bases sitting between them. Full variable domain (rest looked up from reference TRBV5-6 and TRBJ1-5): DAGVTQSPTHLIKTRGQQVTLRCSPKSGHDTVSWYQQALGQGPQFIFQYYEEEERQRGNFPDRFSGHQFPNYSSELNVNALLLGDSALYLCASSQWGVRDYSNQPQHFGDGTRLSIL.

This sequence joins TRBV6-5 and TRBJ2-7; 7 bases align to TRBD1. The germline CDR1 and CDR2 sequences are MNHEY and SVGAGI. V lost 5 bases, J lost 3 bases, and 7 bases stayed unmatched. This CDR3 spans 14 amino acids. CDR3 sequence: CASSTTGSVYEQYF. The CDR3, as DNA: TGTGCCAGCAGTACGACAGGGTCGGTCTACGAGCAGTACTTC.

This sequence joins TRBV4-1 and TRBJ2-7; maybe TRBD1 (6 bases). Germline V gives CDR1 MGHRA, CDR2 YSYEKL. The CDR3 has 20 residues. V gave up 4 bases and J gave up 1 base, with 29 bases separating them. CDR3 sequence: CASSRLFVGGSGSVSYEQYF. CDR3 nucleotide sequence: TGCGCCAGCAGCCGACTCTTCGTTGGGGGCAGTGGGTCTGTGTCCTACGAGCAGTACTTC.